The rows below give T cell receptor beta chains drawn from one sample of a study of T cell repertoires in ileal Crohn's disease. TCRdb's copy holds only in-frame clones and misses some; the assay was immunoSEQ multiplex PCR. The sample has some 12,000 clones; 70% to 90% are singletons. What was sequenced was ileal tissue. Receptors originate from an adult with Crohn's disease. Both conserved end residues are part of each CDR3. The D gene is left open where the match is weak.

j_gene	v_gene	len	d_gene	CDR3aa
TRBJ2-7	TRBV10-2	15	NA	CASRFASHPTYEQYF
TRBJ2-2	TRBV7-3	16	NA	CASSSTGMAGTGELFF
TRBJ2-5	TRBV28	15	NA	CASSLWQGGKKTQYF
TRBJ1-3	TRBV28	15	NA	CASSLTGSSGNTIYF
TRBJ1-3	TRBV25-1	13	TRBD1	CASAQGYGNTIYF
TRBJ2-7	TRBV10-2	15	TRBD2	CASSGDYLKGYEQYF
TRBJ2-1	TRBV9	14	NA	CASSPWTTGSEQFF
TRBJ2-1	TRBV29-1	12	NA	CSVGTAVHEQFF
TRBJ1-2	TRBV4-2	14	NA	CASSQDREGYGYTF
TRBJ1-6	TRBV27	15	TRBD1	CASSLSGTGGSPLHF
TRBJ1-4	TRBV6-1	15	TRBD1	CASRPLQGANEKLFF